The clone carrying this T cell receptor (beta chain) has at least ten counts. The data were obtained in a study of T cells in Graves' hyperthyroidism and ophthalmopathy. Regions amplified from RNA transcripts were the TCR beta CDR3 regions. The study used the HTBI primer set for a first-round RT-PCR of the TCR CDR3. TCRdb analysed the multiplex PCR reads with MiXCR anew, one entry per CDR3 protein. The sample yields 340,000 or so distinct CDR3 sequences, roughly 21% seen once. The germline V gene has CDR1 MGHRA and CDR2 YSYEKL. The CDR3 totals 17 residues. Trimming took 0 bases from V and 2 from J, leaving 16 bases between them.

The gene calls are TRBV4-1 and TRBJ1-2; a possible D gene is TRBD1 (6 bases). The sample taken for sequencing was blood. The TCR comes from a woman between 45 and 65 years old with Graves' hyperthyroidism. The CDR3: CASSQDSGAGANYGYTF. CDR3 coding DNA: TGCGCCAGCAGCCAAGATTCAGGGGCAGGGGCCAACTATGGCTACACCTTC.